The 24 T cell receptor beta chains given below trace back to one sample, sequenced in a study of cytomegalovirus exposure and HLA in healthy donors. This PCR relied on a set of 60 Vbeta primers and 13 Jbeta primers. The protocol was immunoSEQ multiplex PCR, while the TCRdb copy is restricted to in-frame clones and leaves out a portion. The sample yields about 110,000 clones, roughly four fifths seen once. The source material was PBMCs. Every receptor here comes from a man under 40 in good health and CMV-seropositive.

A few counts support this clone. The chain uses TRBV11-2 and TRBJ2-7; D possibly corresponds to TRBD2 (5 bases). CDR3 length: 17 amino acids. The germline V gene has CDR1 SGHAT and CDR2 FQNNGV. Trimming left V 1 base short and J 3 bases short, with 19 bases between. The CDR3 spells CASSLGGEGRLFYEQYF. CDR3 sequence (DNA): TGTGCCAGCAGCTTAGGAGGTGAGGGCAGACTTTTCTACGAGCAGTACTTC.

The rearrangement uses TRBV5-1 and TRBJ2-3, with a weak D call TRBD2 (5 bases). Germline assignment: CDR1 SGHRS and CDR2 YFSETQ. This CDR3 region has 14 residues. V lost 0 bases to trimming and J lost 4 bases, with 9 bases between them. The CDR3 sequence: CASSLGTAPDTQYF. As DNA, the CDR3 is TGCGCCAGCAGCTTGGGGACTGCTCCAGATACGCAGTATTTT.

The genes are TRBV19 and TRBJ2-1, with 16 bases matching TRBD2. V shed 5 bases, J shed 4 bases, and the junction held 2 bases outside the gene matches. The germline CDR1 and CDR2 sequences are LNHDA and SQIVND (reference sequence). The CDR3 sequence is 16 residues long. The CDR3 region is CASSGTSGGGYNEQFF. The DNA for the CDR3 is TGTGCCAGTAGTGGGACTAGCGGGGGGGGGTACAATGAGCAGTTCTTC.

The chain joins TRBV6-5 to TRBJ2-5; TRBD2 matches 12 bases. The CDR3 consists of 15 residues. V shed 6 bases, J shed 4 bases, and the junction held 6 bases outside the gene matches. Germline values: CDR1 MNHEY, CDR2 SVGAGI. The CDR3 region is CASRILAGGRETQYF. The CDR3 DNA sequence: TGTGCCAGCAGGATACTAGCGGGGGGACGAGAGACCCAGTACTTC.

The genes are TRBV19 and TRBJ2-5; possible D gene TRBD1, 8 bases. CDR1 and CDR2 from the germline V gene are LNHDA and SQIVND (reference sequence). The V end lost 4 bases, the J end lost 5 bases, and 17 bases lay between the germline ends. This CDR3 region has 15 residues. CDR3 sequence: CASSTGQGGEETQYF. In DNA form, the CDR3 reads TGTGCCAGTAGTACCGGACAGGGAGGGGAGGAGACCCAGTACTTC.

The chain links TRBV28 to TRBJ1-1; D is uncertain. This CDR3 contains 11 residues. Germline loops: CDR1 MDHEN, CDR2 SYDVKM. Trimming stripped 6 bases from V and 1 base from J, with 3 bases between. The CDR3 reads CASSWNTEAFF. The CDR3 DNA follows: TGTGCCAGCAGCTGGAACACTGAAGCTTTCTTT.

The J gene is TRBJ2-1, the V gene TRBV5-1; 14 nucleotides agree with TRBD2. The CDR3 extends over 18 amino acids. The germline gives CDR1 SGHRS, CDR2 YFSETQ. The V gene end was trimmed by 4 bases and the J gene end by 7 bases; junction bases not matched to a gene: 13. CDR3 coding DNA: TGCGCCAGCAGCGTGCCCCCCGGGACTAGCGGGAGAAAGAATGAGCAGTTCTTC. It specifies CASSVPPGTSGRKNEQFF.

This clone has only one observation. The V and J genes are TRBV10-2 and TRBJ2-7, with 9 bases fitting TRBD2. The V gene's germline CDR1 is WSHSY and CDR2 SAAADI. The CDR3 extends over 16 amino acids. After removal of 6 bases from V and 2 bases from J, the junction contained 11 bases not matched to a gene. CDR3 DNA: TGCGCCAGCAGGCCCGCTGGGCGGGGGGGAACCTACGAGCAGTACTTC. Translated, it gives CASRPAGRGGTYEQYF.

The genes are TRBV5-1 and TRBJ2-1; D is possibly TRBD2 (6 bases). Germline V CDR1 and CDR2: SGHRS, YFSETQ. The germline V and J ends were trimmed by 0 bases and 6 bases, with 22 bases remaining between them. There are 18 residues in the CDR3. The CDR3 nucleotides read TGCGCCAGCAGCTTGGACATTCCGACTAGGGGAGCTCGCAATGAGCAGTTCTTC. As protein: CASSLDIPTRGARNEQFF.

By share, this clone ranks as medium-sized. The chain is built from TRBV5-6 and TRBJ1-2; D remains ambiguous. Germline V CDR1 and CDR2: SGHDT, YYEEEE. V shed 1 base and J shed 1 base, with 11 bases lying between them. This CDR3 has 15 residues. The CDR3 here is CASSLMQAINYGYTF. The CDR3 DNA reads TGTGCCAGCAGCTTGATGCAGGCGATTAACTATGGCTACACCTTC.

This clone was detected only once. The chain joins TRBV28 to TRBJ1-5, with D possibly TRBD1 on 6 matching bases. Trimming removed 7 bases from V and 4 bases from J, with 14 bases in between. Per germline, CDR1 MDHEN and CDR2 SYDVKM. CDR3 length equals 14 residues. Written as DNA, the CDR3 is TGTGCCAGCACCCTGACAGGTTTTAATCAGCCCCAGCATTTT. It translates to CASTLTGFNQPQHF.

The chain joins TRBV27 to TRBJ2-1, with 13 bases that match TRBD2. The CDR3 spans 16 residues. Unmatched junction bases numbered 10, after V lost 7 bases and J lost 7 bases. CDR1 and CDR2 from the germline V gene are MNHEY and SMNVEV (reference sequence). Here the CDR3 DNA reads TGTGCCAGCATTTCGAGGACTAGCGGGAGTTCAAATGAGCAGTTCTTC. It is translated as CASISRTSGSSNEQFF.

The chain carries TRBV5-1 and TRBJ2-5; 9 nucleotides agree with TRBD1. J was trimmed by 3 bases and V by 4 bases; bases with no gene match: 4. The CDR3 consists of 14 residues. Germline CDR1 is SGHRS and CDR2 is YFSETQ. CDR3 DNA: TGCGCCAGCAGCCTACGGGACAGGGAAGAGACCCAGTACTTC. Amino acids: CASSLRDREETQYF.

The J gene is TRBJ2-3, the V gene TRBV10-1, with 8 nucleotides matching TRBD1. Trimming took 3 bases from V and 1 from J; bases not matched to a gene: 3. The CDR3 has 15 amino acids. Germline V gene data show CDR1 as WNHNN and CDR2 as SYGVQD (reference sequence). CDR3 loop: CASSDRGQGTDTQYF. CDR3 bases: TGCGCCAGCAGTGACAGGGGGCAAGGCACAGATACGCAGTATTTT.

Here the CDR3 reads CASNRPGGEAFF. In DNA form, the CDR3 reads TGTGCCAGCAACCGGCCGGGGGGTGAAGCTTTCTTT. The chain employs TRBV27 and TRBJ1-1; maybe TRBD1 (5 bases). CDR3 length: 12 residues. CDR1 is MNHEY and CDR2 is SMNVEV in the germline V gene (reference sequence). The V gene lost 7 bases and the J gene lost 7 bases, with 13 bases spanning the gap.

This clone occurred once. V usage is TRBV11-2 and J usage is TRBJ2-3; D not resolved. Trimming took 3 bases from V and 1 from J, leaving 8 bases between them. Germline CDR1 reads SGHAT; CDR2 reads FQNNGV. The CDR3 spans 14 residues. CDR3 region: CASSFPGGTDTQYF. The CDR3 coding sequence is TGTGCCAGCAGCTTCCCCGGAGGCACAGATACGCAGTATTTT.

The chain uses TRBV28 and TRBJ1-2; the D is unclear. The CDR3 contains 12 residues. Deletions cut 10 bases from V and 4 bases from J, with 13 bases between. Germline CDR1 reads MDHEN; CDR2 reads SYDVKM. CDR3 amino acids: CATRSTFYGYTF. The CDR3 coding sequence is TGTGCCACCCGGTCCACCTTCTATGGCTACACCTTC.

The chain couples TRBV5-1 to TRBJ2-3; 10 nucleotides line up with TRBD2. Germline V CDR1 and CDR2: SGHRS, YFSETQ. The junction had 10 bases not matched to a gene; V was cut back by 3 bases and J by 6 bases. The CDR3 runs to 16 residues. CDR3 bases: TGCGCCAGCAGCTCGGGTCTAGCGGGAGTCTCGGATACGCAGTATTTT. Its protein product is CASSSGLAGVSDTQYF.

The chain couples TRBV5-1 to TRBJ2-5, with a possible D match to TRBD1 (6 bases). CDR1 and CDR2 from the germline V gene are SGHRS and YFSETQ. CDR3 length: 14 residues. V dropped 4 bases and J dropped 3 bases, with 13 bases sitting between them. The CDR3 region has the DNA TGCGCCAGCAGCCGTACAGGGAGAGAAGAGACCCAGTACTTC. It encodes CASSRTGREETQYF.

The chain has TRBV4-1 and TRBJ1-5, with TRBD1 matching 8 bases. Germline V gene data show CDR1 as MGHRA and CDR2 as YSYEKL. V trimming: 2 bases; J trimming: 4 bases; junction bases outside the gene matches: 4. The CDR3 has 15 residues. The CDR3 DNA follows: TGCGCCAGCAGCCAAAGGACAGGGTCAAATCAGCCCCAGCATTTT. Its translation: CASSQRTGSNQPQHF.

The chain has TRBV4-1 and TRBJ1-4; D perhaps matches TRBD1 (5 bases). Germline loops: CDR1 MGHRA, CDR2 YSYEKL. Trimming cost V 2 bases and J 0 bases, with 19 bases left between them. CDR3 length equals 19 residues. This CDR3 is CASSQLGGHDGPTNEKLFF. The CDR3 DNA follows: TGCGCCAGCAGCCAACTGGGCGGACACGACGGCCCAACTAATGAAAAACTGTTTTTT.

The chain employs TRBV6-6 and TRBJ2-7; 10 bases fit TRBD2. Trimming took 4 bases from V and 7 from J; bases not matched to a gene: 1. Germline CDR1 reads MNHNY; CDR2 reads SVGAGI (reference sequence). The CDR3 totals 12 residues. In DNA, the CDR3 is TGTGCCAGCAGTTCGGGACTAGCGGAGCAGTACTTC. Translating gives CASSSGLAEQYF.

The genes are TRBV5-1 and TRBJ2-1; a weak D match, TRBD1 (6 bases). The CDR3 has 15 residues. Deletions cut 0 bases from V and 4 bases from J, with 11 bases between. Germline CDR1 reads SGHRS; CDR2 reads YFSETQ. As DNA, the CDR3 is TGCGCCAGCAGCTTGGCCATACAGGGTTACAATGAGCAGTTCTTC. It yields the protein CASSLAIQGYNEQFF.

This chain connects TRBV6-5 to TRBJ1-1; D call uncertain. Trimming removed 0 bases at V and 4 bases at J, with 15 bases between. Germline lookup yields CDR1 MNHEY and CDR2 SVGAGI. This CDR3 has 16 residues. This CDR3 is CASSYSMAGIGTEAFF. CDR3 sequence (DNA): TGTGCCAGCAGTTACTCGATGGCAGGTATCGGCACTGAAGCTTTCTTT.